The 10 T cell receptor beta chains in this list originate from one sample, sequenced in a study of early T cells in non-severe SARS-CoV-2 infection. TCRdb passed the 5' RACE reads through MiXCR, listing each CDR3 protein once. The sample has approximately 90,000 distinct CDR3 sequences; over 9.5% are singletons. The starting material was whole blood, obtained at baseline. These TCRs come from an adult who was a healthcare worker with PCR-confirmed SARS-CoV-2 infection or an uninfected control (not recorded which).

This clonotype was seen more than once but under ten times. The chain is built from TRBV9 and TRBJ2-3, with TRBD2 as a possible D gene (6 bases). The CDR3 is made up of 16 amino acids. Germline CDR1 and CDR2: SGDLS and YYNGEE. Trimming removed 0 bases at V and 4 bases at J, with 15 bases between. The CDR3 bases are TGTGCCAGCAGCGTAGCCGGACTAATAGGGTCAGATACGCAGTATTTT. Residues: CASSVAGLIGSDTQYF.

The rearrangement joins TRBV24-1 to TRBJ2-6, with D unclear. The CDR3 runs to 16 residues. The V gene lost 3 bases and the J gene lost 0 bases, with 8 bases spanning the gap. Germline-derived CDR1 and CDR2 are KGHDR and SFDVKD. CDR3 amino acids: CATSDPVTSGANVLTF. CDR3 DNA: TGTGCCACCAGTGATCCCGTTACCTCTGGGGCCAACGTCCTGACTTTC.

The V gene is TRBV6-6, the J gene TRBJ1-5, with 10 bases matching TRBD1. Germline CDR1 MNHNY, CDR2 SVGAGI (reference sequence). The junction had 4 bases not matched to a gene; V was cut back by 8 bases and J by 0 bases. The CDR3 length is 15 residues. The CDR3: CASGQGVISNQPQHF. For the CDR3, the DNA is TGTGCCAGCGGACAGGGGGTTATTAGCAATCAGCCCCAGCATTTT.

The sample holds many counts of this clonotype. The chain combines TRBV28 with TRBJ1-3; no clear D. CDR1 is MDHEN, CDR2 SYDVKM, per germline. This CDR3 region has 15 residues. V was trimmed by 2 bases and J by 0 bases, leaving 8 bases between them. The CDR3 DNA follows: TGTGCCAGCAGTTTAGCTGGGGTCTCTGGAAACACCATATATTTT. Residues: CASSLAGVSGNTIYF.

The V and J genes are TRBV28 and TRBJ2-3; D perhaps matches TRBD2 (6 bases). The V gene's germline CDR1 is MDHEN and CDR2 SYDVKM. Trimming stripped 8 bases from V and 2 bases from J, with 14 bases between. The CDR3 extends over 14 amino acids. CDR3 in amino acids: CASRPGLHTDTQYF. The CDR3, as DNA: TGTGCCAGCCGACCGGGACTCCACACAGATACGCAGTATTTT.

This clonotype showed up just a few times. The chain has TRBV7-9 and TRBJ2-7; D perhaps matches TRBD1 (6 bases). CDR3 length: 12 residues. Trimming removed 6 bases at V and 4 bases at J, with 10 bases between. CDR1 and CDR2 (germline): SEHNR, FQNEAQ (reference sequence). For the CDR3, the DNA is TGTGCCAGCAGTATCAGGGGATACGAGCAGTACTTC. Its protein is CASSIRGYEQYF.

This clonotype has a count of ten or more. The genes are TRBV5-1 and TRBJ2-7, with 8 bases aligning to TRBD2. This CDR3 has 14 residues. Germline lookup yields CDR1 SGHRS and CDR2 YFSETQ. V gave up 0 bases and J gave up 3 bases; unmatched junction bases: 2. CDR3 sequence: CASSLARGGYEQYF. The CDR3 DNA reads TGCGCCAGCAGCTTGGCTCGGGGGGGCTACGAGCAGTACTTC.

In its sample, this clonotype was seen many times. The J gene is TRBJ2-7, the V gene TRBV3-1, with 8 bases lining up with TRBD2. Germline V gives CDR1 LGHDT, CDR2 YNNKEL (reference sequence). Trimming cost V 1 base and J 4 bases; bases outside gene matches: 3. The CDR3 is 14 residues long. CDR3 residues: CASSQGTSRYEQYF. In nucleotides, the CDR3 is TGTGCCAGCAGCCAAGGGACTAGCCGGTACGAGCAGTACTTC.

This clonotype was counted many times. This rearrangement joins TRBV6-6 to TRBJ1-1; weak D call: TRBD1 (6 bases). V gave up 6 bases and J gave up 7 bases, with 12 bases separating them. CDR1 MNHNY and CDR2 SVGAGI come from the germline V gene (reference sequence). The CDR3 is 12 residues long. The CDR3 bases are TGTGCCAGCAGAGTCCTAGGGGGTGAAGCTTTCTTT. It codes for CASRVLGGEAFF.

This clonotype was seen only once. Lacking the conserved final phenylalanine or tryptophan, this CDR3 likely reflects a read error. The chain links TRBV7-8 to TRBJ2-1; TRBD2 matches 12 bases. Germline CDR1 is SGHVS and CDR2 is FQNEAQ. V lost 4 bases and J lost 9; bases outside the gene matches: 7. CDR3 length: 15 amino acids. CDR3 nucleotides: TGTGCCAGCAGCTCGCTAGCGGGAGGGCCAGGTGAGCAGTTCTTG. This codes for CASSSLAGGPGEQFL.